Listed here are 22 T cell receptor beta chains from one sample, sequenced in a study of blood T cells in healthy people across ages. A second PCR of roughly 7 to 11 cycles used a sample-barcoded 5' primer and a J-beta primer mix. One entry per CDR3 protein results from TCRdb running MiXCR on the 5' RACE reads. The sample lists about 800,000 distinct CDR3 sequences, roughly 25% occurring once. The sample was also linked to a second study, of T cells of mothers and their children.

Sequencing used blood. These receptors were taken from a boy younger than 18 in good health.

This chain uses TRBV29-1 with TRBJ2-1; 8 bases are shared with TRBD2. V shed 4 bases, J shed 7 bases, and the junction held 18 bases outside the gene matches. The CDR3 consists of 17 residues. Germline CDR1 SQVTM, CDR2 ANQGSEA. This CDR3 reads CSVGGPERREVLNEQFF. The CDR3 DNA sequence: TGCAGCGTTGGGGGCCCGGAGAGGCGGGAGGTATTAAATGAGCAGTTCTTC.

V is TRBV25-1 and J is TRBJ2-7, with 7 bases fitting TRBD2. Germline trimming cut 1 base from V and 1 base from J; bases unmatched to any gene: 7. This CDR3 region has 16 residues. Germline-derived CDR1 and CDR2 are MGHDK and SYGVNS. The CDR3 nucleotides are TGTGCCAGCAGTGAATTGAGGAGCGGGGAATCCTACGAGCAGTACTTC. Translating it yields CASSELRSGESYEQYF.

The V gene is TRBV2, the J gene TRBJ1-1; D is possibly TRBD1 (6 bases). Trimming pared 7 bases from V and 3 bases from J, leaving 15 bases between. The germline CDR1 and CDR2 sequences are SNHLY and FYNNEI. This CDR3 contains 14 residues. Here the CDR3 DNA reads TGTGCCAGCATTGAGGGGGGTTATGACACTGAAGCTTTCTTT. Residues: CASIEGGYDTEAFF.

This clonotype was counted between two and nine times. The rearrangement joins TRBV30 to TRBJ2-4; a possible D gene is TRBD1 (5 bases). The CDR3 is 16 residues long. Germline CDR1 is GTSNPN and CDR2 is SVGIG (reference sequence). Deletions cut 2 bases from V and 0 bases from J, with 14 bases between. The CDR3 DNA follows: TGTGCCTGGAGTACGCCAGGGTTTGGAGCCAAAAACATTCAGTACTTC. Residues: CAWSTPGFGAKNIQYF.

This clonotype turned up a few times. The CDR3 DNA sequence: TGTGCCAGCACGAGGGCAGGAGACGAGCAGTACTTC. Protein sequence: CASTRAGDEQYF. J is TRBJ2-7 and V is TRBV6-5, with D perhaps matching TRBD2 (5 bases). CDR3 length: 12 amino acids. From germline, CDR1 is MNHEY and CDR2 SVGAGI. V gave up 7 bases and J gave up 5 bases, with 12 bases separating them.

V usage is TRBV7-2 and J usage is TRBJ2-5; D might be TRBD1 (6 bases). V dropped 0 bases and J dropped 3 bases, with 8 bases sitting between them. Germline CDR1 and CDR2: SGHTA and FQGNSA. The CDR3 contains 14 residues. CDR3 sequence (DNA): TGTGCCAGCAGCTTAGCGTGGACAGAAGAGACCCAGTACTTC. Its protein is CASSLAWTEETQYF.

The CDR3 DNA sequence: TGCAGCGTTGAAAGCCATTTCATGGTGACCTTC. This gives the protein CSVESHFMVTF. V is TRBV29-1 and J is TRBJ1-2; D is unresolved. The CDR3 is 11 residues long. Trimming removed 2 bases from V and 14 bases from J, with 15 bases in between. Germline V gene sequence: CDR1 SQVTM, CDR2 ANQGSEA.

The genes are TRBV10-3 and TRBJ2-3; 7 positions agree with TRBD2. Germline CDR1 ENHRY, CDR2 SYGVKD. The CDR3 sequence is 14 residues long. V trimming: 8 bases; J trimming: 4 bases; junction bases outside the gene matches: 9. The DNA of the CDR3 is TGTGCCATCGCCCCTAGCGGAGTCGCAGATACGCAGTATTTT. Its translation: CAIAPSGVADTQYF.

The table lists this clonotype with a few counts. The chain joins TRBV11-2 to TRBJ2-5; D is unresolved. Germline assignment: CDR1 SGHAT and CDR2 FQNNGV. V gave up 2 bases and J gave up 7 bases, with 14 bases separating them. There are 14 residues in the CDR3. The CDR3 loop reads CASSLFRISSTQYF. CDR3 DNA sequence: TGTGCCAGCAGCTTATTTAGGATCTCGTCGACCCAGTACTTC. The whole variable domain, filled in from reference TRBV11-2 and TRBJ2-5, reads EAGVAQSPRYKIIEKRQSVAFWCNPISGHATLYWYQQILGQGPKLLIQFQNNGVVDDSQLPKDRFSAERLKGVDSTLKIQPAKLEDSAVYLCASSLFRISSTQYFGPGTRLLVL.

This chain uses TRBV6-2 or TRBV6-3 with TRBJ1-5; weak D call: TRBD1 (6 bases). CDR3 size: 18 residues. CDR1 and CDR2 (germline): MNHEY, SVGEGT. V lost 2 bases, J lost 2 bases, and 19 bases lay in between. DNA for the CDR3: TGTGCCAGCAGTTACCTTGCGGACAGAATTAGACGCAATCAGCCCCAGCATTTT. Amino acids: CASSYLADRIRRNQPQHF.

This chain uses TRBV12-3 or TRBV12-4 with TRBJ2-7; D possibly corresponds to TRBD2 (5 bases). V gave up 4 bases and J gave up 0 bases, with 10 bases separating them. This CDR3 contains 14 residues. The CDR3 sequence is CASSWERSSYEQYF. CDR3 sequence (DNA): TGTGCCAGCAGTTGGGAGCGGAGCTCCTACGAGCAGTACTTC.

This clonotype was recorded a few times. The rearrangement uses TRBV2 and TRBJ1-4; D is perhaps TRBD1 (6 bases). The CDR3 length is 12 residues. CDR1 SNHLY and CDR2 FYNNEI come from the germline V gene. V was trimmed by 8 bases and J by 4 bases, leaving 8 bases between them. In nucleotides, the CDR3 is TGTGCCAGCGACAGGCTTAATGAAAAACTGTTTTTT. It encodes CASDRLNEKLFF.

This clonotype was recorded a few times. This rearrangement joins TRBV19 to TRBJ2-7; TRBD2 aligns across 8 bases. J was trimmed by 2 bases and V by 5 bases; bases with no gene match: 8. Germline lookup yields CDR1 LNHDA and CDR2 SQIVND (reference sequence). The CDR3 extends over 15 amino acids. CDR3 loop: CASSSYSGSAYEQYF. CDR3 in DNA: TGTGCCAGTAGTTCGTACAGCGGGAGTGCCTACGAGCAGTACTTC.

This clonotype has just a few counts. The rearrangement uses TRBV7-2 and TRBJ2-3, with D unclear. This CDR3 comprises 14 residues. Germline CDR1 SGHTA, CDR2 FQGNSA. V was shortened by 1 base and J by 6 bases, with 11 bases between the two germline ends. The CDR3 protein is CASSLGNQVDTQYF. Written as DNA, the CDR3 is TGTGCCAGCAGCTTAGGGAATCAAGTTGATACGCAGTATTTT.

The chain uses TRBV28 and TRBJ2-1; D is possibly TRBD1 or TRBD2 (6 bases each). The J call is doubtful: the DNA matches TRBJ2-7 better. The CDR3 is 14 residues long. Germline V CDR1 and CDR2: MDHEN, SYDVKM. The CDR3 loop is CASSSPGAGWEQYF. For the CDR3, the DNA is TGTGCCAGCAGCTCCCCGGGGGCAGGGTGGGAGCAGTACTTC.

This clonotype was seen more than once but under ten times. J is TRBJ1-1 and V is TRBV28; TRBD1 aligns across 9 bases. Germline lookup yields CDR1 MDHEN and CDR2 SYDVKM. V lost 2 bases, J lost 4 bases, and 14 bases stayed unmatched. CDR3 length: 18 amino acids. CDR3 protein: CASSLGLGDRESSTEAFF. Here the CDR3 DNA reads TGTGCCAGCAGTTTAGGCCTGGGGGACAGGGAGTCGAGCACTGAAGCTTTCTTT.

Details on this clonotype: This may be a read error, as it is one base from a much larger clone. J is TRBJ2-6 and V is TRBV15; no firm D call. This CDR3 is 16 amino acids long. Germline loops: CDR1 LNHNV, CDR2 YYDKDF (reference sequence). CDR3 sequence: CATGRDRRSGANVLTF. As DNA, the CDR3 is TGTGCCACCGGCAGAGATCGCAGATCTGGGGCCAACGTCCTGACTTTC.

This rearrangement joins TRBV20-1 to TRBJ2-3; 8 positions agree with TRBD2. The J segment lost 3 bases and the V segment lost 0 bases, leaving 5 bases of the junction unmatched. The CDR3 is made up of 15 amino acids. Germline-derived CDR1 and CDR2 are DFQATT and SNEGSKA (reference sequence). The CDR3 here is CSARDLGGGTDTQYF. The CDR3 coding sequence is TGCAGTGCTAGAGATCTAGGCGGGGGGACAGATACGCAGTATTTT.

CDR3 nucleotide sequence: TGTGCCAGCCAGGGACAGGGGCTCCCCTATGGCTACACCTTC. This sequence encodes CASQGQGLPYGYTF. The rearrangement links TRBV28 to TRBJ1-2; 10 positions match TRBD1. The CDR3 contains 14 residues. Trimming at V came to 8 bases and at J to 4 bases, leaving 7 bases not matched to a gene. Germline CDR1 and CDR2: MDHEN and SYDVKM.

The J gene is TRBJ1-5, the V gene TRBV12-3 or TRBV12-4; D is unclear. The CDR3 spans 13 residues. The V end was cut by 2 bases, the J end by 7 bases, with 9 bases between. CDR3 nucleotides: TGTGCCAGCAGTTTATGGGTCGGACAGCCCCAGCATTTT. Translation gives CASSLWVGQPQHF.

This clonotype came up a few times. The chain employs TRBV29-1 and TRBJ2-7; D possibly corresponds to TRBD2 (5 bases). The ends were cut back, 0 bases at V and 9 bases at J, with 12 bases in the middle. The length of the CDR3 is 12 residues. The germline gives CDR1 SQVTM, CDR2 ANQGSEA. The CDR3 coding sequence is TGCAGCGTTGAAGATACCCCGGGGTGGCAGTACTTC. As protein: CSVEDTPGWQYF.

This clonotype was seen a few times. The gene calls are TRBV29-1 and TRBJ1-5, with no clear D. Trimming stripped 6 bases from V and 4 bases from J, with 10 bases between. This CDR3 is 12 amino acids long. Germline V lookup: CDR1 SQVTM, CDR2 ANQGSEA. The CDR3 nucleotides read TGCAGCGTCACAGCCCCGAATCAGCCCCAGCATTTT. This encodes CSVTAPNQPQHF.